Presented here are 13 T cell receptor beta chains from one specimen sequenced in a study of blood T cell repertoires in COVID-19. Method: immunoSEQ multiplex PCR; TCRdb's copy keeps in-frame clones and lacks some. The sample lists about 97,000 clones, approximately 90% seen once, with over 2% in the top ten. Input material: peripheral blood. These receptors were collected from a man aged 50 or older with active COVID-19.

The genes are TRBV18 and TRBJ1-1; 7 bases match TRBD1. Germline lookup yields CDR1 KGHSH and CDR2 LQKENI. The CDR3 runs to 14 residues. The trim removed 4 bases at V and 5 bases at J, leaving 7 bases unmatched. CDR3 nucleotide sequence: TGTGCCAGCTCACTGGGGGGACAGAGGACTGAAGCTTTCTTT. It encodes CASSLGGQRTEAFF.

The J gene is TRBJ1-2, the V gene TRBV2; 8 bases are shared with TRBD1. Losses at the gene ends were 7 bases for V and 5 bases for J; bases not matched to a gene: 3. This CDR3 comprises 12 residues. CDR1 and CDR2 (germline): SNHLY, FYNNEI. The CDR3 DNA follows: TGTGCCAGCAAACAGGGGGAGTATGGCTACACCTTC. Protein sequence: CASKQGEYGYTF.

The V call is TRBV2, the J call TRBJ1-2; 8 bases agree with TRBD1. V lost 4 bases to trimming and J lost 6 bases; unmatched junction nucleotides: 13. Germline V gene sequence: CDR1 SNHLY, CDR2 FYNNEI. This CDR3 region has 16 residues. CDR3 sequence: CASSVRDRPLGDGYTF. For the CDR3, the DNA is TGTGCCAGCAGTGTTCGGGACAGGCCACTTGGGGATGGCTACACCTTC.

The chain has TRBV3-1 (or the pseudogene TRBV3-2) and TRBJ2-3, with TRBD2 matching 12 bases. V dropped 5 bases and J dropped 4; count of bases not matched to a gene: 4. The CDR3 extends over 15 amino acids. Germline-derived CDR1 and CDR2 are LGHDT and YNNKEL (reference sequence). The CDR3 is CASSYLAGGPDTQYF. CDR3 DNA: TGTGCCAGCAGCTATCTAGCGGGGGGGCCAGATACGCAGTATTTT.

The chain is built from TRBV5-1 and TRBJ2-3, with 10 bases lining up with TRBD2. The length of the CDR3 is 19 residues. Per germline, CDR1 SGHRS and CDR2 YFSETQ. Germline trimming cut 4 bases from V and 1 base from J; bases unmatched to any gene: 15. CDR3 protein: CASSGLAVTRVPGTDTQYF. CDR3 sequence (DNA): TGCGCCAGCAGCGGACTAGCGGTGACTAGGGTACCGGGCACAGATACGCAGTATTTT.

J is TRBJ2-5 and V is TRBV5-1, with 10 bases that match TRBD2. V was pared by 4 bases and J by 1 base, with 10 bases of the junction left unmatched. The CDR3 runs 17 residues. The germline gives CDR1 SGHRS, CDR2 YFSETQ. CDR3 bases: TGCGCCAGCAGCGGGAAACCTAGCGGGGGTCTCCAAGAGACCCAGTACTTC. Protein sequence: CASSGKPSGGLQETQYF.

The chain joins TRBV6-1 to TRBJ1-1; 7 bases line up with TRBD1. The germline V gene encodes CDR1 MNHNS and CDR2 SASEGT. The junction had 9 bases not matched to a gene; V was cut back by 4 bases and J by 1 base. CDR3 length equals 16 residues. Written as DNA, the CDR3 is TGTGCCAGCAGTGTGGTGCCCGGGACAGCGAACACTGAAGCTTTCTTT. Its protein is CASSVVPGTANTEAFF.

This clone was seen just once. The rearrangement links TRBV2 to TRBJ2-4; the D gene is possibly TRBD1 (5 bases). Germline V lookup: CDR1 SNHLY, CDR2 FYNNEI. The V end lost 2 bases, the J end lost 0 bases, and 14 bases lay between the germline ends. The CDR3 sequence is 17 residues long. CDR3 sequence reads: CASSEYLGRLAKNIQYF. DNA of the CDR3: TGTGCCAGCAGTGAATATTTGGGGCGGTTAGCCAAAAACATTCAGTACTTC.

V usage is TRBV7-2 and J usage is TRBJ2-7, with no clear D. The CDR3 sequence is 13 residues long. V was clipped by 1 base and J by 3 bases, with 7 bases between them. Germline V gene sequence: CDR1 SGHTA, CDR2 FQGNSA. The CDR3 sequence is CASSLGAFYEQYF. Here the CDR3 DNA reads TGTGCCAGCAGCTTAGGGGCTTTCTACGAGCAGTACTTC.

The chain has TRBV18 and TRBJ1-1, with 10 bases fitting TRBD1. Unmatched junction bases numbered 9, after V lost 3 bases and J lost 5 bases. The CDR3 loop spans 16 amino acids. The germline CDR1 and CDR2 sequences are KGHSH and LQKENI. This CDR3 reads CASSPGGQGRWTEAFF. CDR3 coding DNA: TGTGCCAGCTCACCGGGGGGACAGGGGAGATGGACTGAAGCTTTCTTT.

CDR3 bases: TGTGCCAGCAGAGGGGGAGTAGCCCACGAGCAGTACTTC. Amino acids: CASRGGVAHEQYF. V and J are TRBV21-1 and TRBJ2-7; the table's D call, TRBD1, was not checked against the DNA. TRBV21-1 is a recognized pseudogene. The length of the CDR3 is 13 residues.

This chain uses TRBV3-1 (or the pseudogene TRBV3-2) with TRBJ2-3; TRBD2 aligns across 11 bases. The CDR3 has 17 amino acids. Germline V gene lookup returns CDR1 LGHDT and CDR2 YNNKEL (reference sequence). V trimming: 7 bases; J trimming: 4 bases; junction bases outside the gene matches: 13. The CDR3 sequence: CASTPVAGGLFADTQYF. In DNA form, the CDR3 reads TGTGCCAGCACTCCCGTAGCGGGGGGGCTATTCGCAGATACGCAGTATTTT.

The chain links TRBV10-3 to TRBJ2-1; weak D call: TRBD1 (5 bases). The CDR3 covers 13 residues. Germline CDR1 and CDR2: ENHRY and SYGVKD. The V gene lost 10 bases and the J gene lost 5 bases, with 15 bases spanning the gap. CDR3 DNA sequence: TGTGCCACCCACAGGAGCGACGACAATGAGCAGTTCTTC. As protein: CATHRSDDNEQFF.